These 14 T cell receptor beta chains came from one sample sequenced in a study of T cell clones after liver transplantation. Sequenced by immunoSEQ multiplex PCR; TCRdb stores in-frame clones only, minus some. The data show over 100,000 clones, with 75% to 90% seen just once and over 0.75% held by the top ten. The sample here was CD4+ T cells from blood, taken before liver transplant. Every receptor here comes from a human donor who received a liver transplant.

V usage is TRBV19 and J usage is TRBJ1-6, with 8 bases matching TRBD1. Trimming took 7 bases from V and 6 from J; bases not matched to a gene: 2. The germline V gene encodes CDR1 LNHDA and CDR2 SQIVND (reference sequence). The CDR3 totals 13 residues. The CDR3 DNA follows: TGTGCCAGTACAGACAGGGGTAATTCACCCCTCCACTTT. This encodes CASTDRGNSPLHF.

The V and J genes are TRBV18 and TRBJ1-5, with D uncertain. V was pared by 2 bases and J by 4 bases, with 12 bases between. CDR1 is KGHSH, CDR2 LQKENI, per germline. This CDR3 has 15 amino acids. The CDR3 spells CASSPWGGANQPQHF. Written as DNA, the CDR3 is TGTGCCAGCTCACCATGGGGTGGCGCGAATCAGCCCCAGCATTTT.

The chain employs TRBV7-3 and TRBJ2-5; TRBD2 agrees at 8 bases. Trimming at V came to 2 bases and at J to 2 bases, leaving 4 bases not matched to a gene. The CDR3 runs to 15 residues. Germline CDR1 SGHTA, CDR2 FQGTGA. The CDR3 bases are TGTGCCAGCAGCTTATGGCGGGGGGCACAAGAGACCCAGTACTTC. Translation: CASSLWRGAQETQYF. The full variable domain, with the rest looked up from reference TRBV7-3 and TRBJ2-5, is GAGVSQTPSNKVTEKGKYVELRCDPISGHTALYWYRQSLGQGPEFLIYFQGTGAADDSGLPNDRFFAVRPEGSVSTLKIQRTERGDSAVYLCASSLWRGAQETQYFGPGTRLLVL.

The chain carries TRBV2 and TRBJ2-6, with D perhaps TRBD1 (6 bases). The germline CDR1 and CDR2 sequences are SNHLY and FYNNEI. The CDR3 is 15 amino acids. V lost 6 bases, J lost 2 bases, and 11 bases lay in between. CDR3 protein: CASRAGGTGANVLTF. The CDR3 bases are TGTGCCAGCAGGGCTGGGGGCACTGGGGCCAACGTCCTGACTTTC.

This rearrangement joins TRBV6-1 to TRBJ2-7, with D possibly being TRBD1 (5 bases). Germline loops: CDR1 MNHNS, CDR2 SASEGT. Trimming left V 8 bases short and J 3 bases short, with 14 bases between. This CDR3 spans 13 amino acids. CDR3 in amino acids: CASGAELNYEQYF. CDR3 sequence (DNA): TGTGCCAGCGGGGCCGAGTTGAACTACGAGCAGTACTTC.

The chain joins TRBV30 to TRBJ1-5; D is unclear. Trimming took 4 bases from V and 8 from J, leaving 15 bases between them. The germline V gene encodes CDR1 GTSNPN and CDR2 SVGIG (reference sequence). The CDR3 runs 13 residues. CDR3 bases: TGTGCCTGGAATGGCAGAAGCGGCGAGCCCCAGCATTTT. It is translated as CAWNGRSGEPQHF.

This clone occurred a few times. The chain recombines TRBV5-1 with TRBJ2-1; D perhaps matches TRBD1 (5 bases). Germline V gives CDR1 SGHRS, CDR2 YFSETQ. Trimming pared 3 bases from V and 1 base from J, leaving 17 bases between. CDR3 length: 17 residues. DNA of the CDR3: TGCGCCAGCAGCTCGATCGTTCCTGGACAATCCTACAATGAGCAGTTCTTC. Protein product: CASSSIVPGQSYNEQFF. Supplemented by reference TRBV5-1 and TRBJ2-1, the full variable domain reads KAGVTQTPRYLIKTRGQQVTLSCSPISGHRSVSWYQQTPGQGLQFLFEYFSETQRNKGNFPGRFSGRQFSNSRSEMNVSTLELGDSALYLCASSSIVPGQSYNEQFFGPGTRLTVL.

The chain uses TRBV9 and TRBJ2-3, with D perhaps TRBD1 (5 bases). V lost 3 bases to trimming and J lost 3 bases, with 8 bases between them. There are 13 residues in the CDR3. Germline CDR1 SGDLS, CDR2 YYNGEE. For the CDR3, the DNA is TGTGCCAGCAGCGCACGACAGACAGATACGCAGTATTTT. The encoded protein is CASSARQTDTQYF.

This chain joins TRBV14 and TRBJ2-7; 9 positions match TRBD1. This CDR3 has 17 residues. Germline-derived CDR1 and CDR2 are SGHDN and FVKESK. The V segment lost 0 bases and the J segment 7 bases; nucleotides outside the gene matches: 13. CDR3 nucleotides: TGTGCCAGCAGCCAAGATCGACGGGGACAGGGCTTTCGGGAGCAGTACTTC. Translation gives CASSQDRRGQGFREQYF. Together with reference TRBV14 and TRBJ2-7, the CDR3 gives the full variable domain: EAGVTQFPSHSVIEKGQTVTLRCDPISGHDNLYWYRRVMGKEIKFLLHFVKESKQDESGMPNNRFLAERTGGTYSTLKVQPAELEDSGVYFCASSQDRRGQGFREQYFGPGTRLTVT.

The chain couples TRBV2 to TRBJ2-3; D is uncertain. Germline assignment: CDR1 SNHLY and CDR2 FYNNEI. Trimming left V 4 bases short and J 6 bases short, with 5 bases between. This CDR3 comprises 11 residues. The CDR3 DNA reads TGTGCCAGCAGTGCGAGGGATACGCAGTATTTT. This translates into CASSARDTQYF.

CDR3 amino acids: CASGPSGQGAAGELFF. The DNA of the CDR3 is TGTGCTAGTGGGCCCTCCGGGCAGGGGGCCGCCGGGGAGCTGTTTTTT. The chain links TRBV12-5 to TRBJ2-2, with 8 positions matching TRBD1. The CDR3 consists of 16 residues. CDR1 LGHNT and CDR2 FRNRAP come from the germline V gene. The V segment lost 6 bases and the J segment 6 bases; nucleotides outside the gene matches: 12.

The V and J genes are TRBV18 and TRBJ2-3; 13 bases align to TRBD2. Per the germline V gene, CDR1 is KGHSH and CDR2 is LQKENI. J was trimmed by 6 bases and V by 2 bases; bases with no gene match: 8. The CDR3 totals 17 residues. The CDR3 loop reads CASSPGTSGGAMDTQYF. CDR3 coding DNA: TGTGCCAGCTCACCAGGAACTAGCGGGGGGGCCATGGATACGCAGTATTTT. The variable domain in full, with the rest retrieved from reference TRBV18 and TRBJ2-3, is NAGVMQNPRHLVRRRGQEARLRCSPMKGHSHVYWYRQLPEEGLKFMVYLQKENIIDESGMPKERFSAEFPKEGPSILRIQQVVRGDSAAYFCASSPGTSGGAMDTQYFGPGTRLTVL.

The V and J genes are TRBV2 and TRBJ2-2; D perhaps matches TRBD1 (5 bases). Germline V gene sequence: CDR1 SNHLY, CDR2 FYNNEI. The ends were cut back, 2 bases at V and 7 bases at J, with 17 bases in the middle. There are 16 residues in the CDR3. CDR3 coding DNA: TGTGCCAGCAGTGAAAGTTCAGGGCTTCGAGGCGGGGAGCTGTTTTTT. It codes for CASSESSGLRGGELFF.

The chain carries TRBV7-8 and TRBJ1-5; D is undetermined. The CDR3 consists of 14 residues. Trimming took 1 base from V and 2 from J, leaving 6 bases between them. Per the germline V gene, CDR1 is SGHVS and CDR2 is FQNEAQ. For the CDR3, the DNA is TGTGCCAGCAGCTTAGGCTGGGGCAATCAGCCCCAGCATTTT. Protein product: CASSLGWGNQPQHF.